This TCR beta chain is drawn from a study of Ad26.COV2.S vaccination and SARS-CoV-2 variants. The CDR3 sequence is 15 residues long. CDR1 is SGHRS, CDR2 YFSETQ, per germline. V lost 3 bases and J 3 bases, leaving 12 bases between the germline ends. The treatment was: 15 to 20 received Ad26.COV2.S at low or high dose, single or two shots; about 5 received placebo; per-sample allocation not given. It was on day 63 after the first vaccine or placebo injection that samples were taken. Based in Boston, the donor was an adult of 18-55 years. The table lists this clone with a few counts. Measured with immunoSEQ multiplex PCR; TCRdb has only the in-frame clones, and not every one. The sample yields about 320,000 clones, around four fifths seen once.

The chain recombines TRBV5-1 with TRBJ1-4; a possible D gene is TRBD1 (5 bases). Source: peripheral blood, taken in a trial of Ad26.COV2.S vaccine versus placebo. This receptor was taken from a person between 18 and 65 years old who received the Ad26.COV2.S COVID-19 vaccine or a placebo. CDR3 sequence reads: CASSSAGMANEKLFF. Written as DNA, the CDR3 is TGCGCCAGCAGCTCAGCAGGGATGGCTAATGAAAAACTGTTTTTT.